This TCR beta chain was profiled in a study of T cells after yellow fever vaccination. As regards this clonotype: A read error is possible here, since a much larger clone lies one base away.

Germline CDR1 and CDR2: SQVTM and ANQGSEA. CDR3 length equals 12 residues. TCRdb re-derived calls from the 5' RACE reads in MiXCR, one entry per CDR3 protein. In the table there are 250,000 or so distinct CDR3 sequences, approximately 3.6% of which are singletons. This sample comprised PBMCs, obtained 15 days after the yellow fever booster vaccination. The chain employs TRBV29-1 and TRBJ1-5, with 9 bases aligning to TRBD1. The TCR sequence derives from a man younger than 35 who received the YFV17D yellow fever vaccine. This CDR3 reads CSVGQGNHPQHF. CDR3 sequence (DNA): TGCAGCGTGGGACAGGGAAATCATCCCCAGCATTTT.